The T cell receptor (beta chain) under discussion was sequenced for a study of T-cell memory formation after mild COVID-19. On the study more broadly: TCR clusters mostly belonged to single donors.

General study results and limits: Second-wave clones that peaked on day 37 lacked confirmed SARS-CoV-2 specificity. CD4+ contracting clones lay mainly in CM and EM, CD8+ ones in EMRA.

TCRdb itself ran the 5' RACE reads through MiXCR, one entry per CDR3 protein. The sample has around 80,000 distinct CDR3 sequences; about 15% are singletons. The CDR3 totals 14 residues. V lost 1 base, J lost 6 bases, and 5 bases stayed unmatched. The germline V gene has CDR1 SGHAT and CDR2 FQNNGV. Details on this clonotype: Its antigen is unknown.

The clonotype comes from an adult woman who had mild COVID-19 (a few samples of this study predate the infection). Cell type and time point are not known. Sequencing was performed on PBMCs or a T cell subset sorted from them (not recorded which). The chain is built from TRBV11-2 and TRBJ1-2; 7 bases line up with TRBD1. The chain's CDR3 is CASSLVRQGHGYTF. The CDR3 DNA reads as TGTGCCAGCAGCTTAGTTCGACAGGGCCATGGCTACACCTTC.